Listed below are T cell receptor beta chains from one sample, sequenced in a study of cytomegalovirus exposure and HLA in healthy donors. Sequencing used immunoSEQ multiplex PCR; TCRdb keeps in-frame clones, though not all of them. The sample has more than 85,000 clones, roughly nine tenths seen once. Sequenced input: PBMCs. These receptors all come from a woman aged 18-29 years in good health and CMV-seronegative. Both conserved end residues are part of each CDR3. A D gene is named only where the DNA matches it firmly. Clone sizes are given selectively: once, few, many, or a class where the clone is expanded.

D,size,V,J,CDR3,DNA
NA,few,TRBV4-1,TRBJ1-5,CASSQDSGGRLPQHF,TGCGCCAGCAGCCAAGATAGTGGGGGCAGGCTGCCCCAGCATTTT
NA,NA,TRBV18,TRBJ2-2,CASTQDRNTGELFF,TGTGCCAGCACCCAGGACAGGAACACCGGGGAGCTGTTTTTT
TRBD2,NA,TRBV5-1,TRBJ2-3,CASSSRLAGVIDTQYF,TGCGCCAGCAGCTCCCGACTAGCGGGGGTTATAGATACGCAGTATTTT
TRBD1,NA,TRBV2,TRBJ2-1,CASSPDRGGHNEQFF,TGTGCCAGCAGCCCGGACAGGGGAGGCCACAATGAGCAGTTCTTC
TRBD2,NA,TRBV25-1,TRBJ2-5,CASAGEETQYF,TGTGCCAGCGCGGGGGAAGAGACCCAGTACTTC
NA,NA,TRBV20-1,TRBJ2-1,CSAAPGWEQFF,TGCAGTGCGGCCCCGGGTTGGGAGCAGTTCTTC
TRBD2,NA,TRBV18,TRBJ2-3,CASSYKPGLASTDTQYF,TGTGCCAGCTCCTACAAACCGGGACTAGCAAGCACAGATACGCAGTATTTT
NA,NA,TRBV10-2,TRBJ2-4,CASSESPGNIQYF,TGCGCCAGCAGTGAGTCCCCAGGGAACATTCAGTACTTC
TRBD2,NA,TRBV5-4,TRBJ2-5,CASSLAGGAETQYF,TGTGCCAGCAGCTTGGCCGGGGGGGCAGAGACCCAGTACTTC
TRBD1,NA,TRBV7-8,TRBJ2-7,CASSPEGQGYEQYF,TGTGCCAGCAGCCCGGAAGGACAGGGCTACGAGCAGTACTTC
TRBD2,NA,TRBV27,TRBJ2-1,CASSLTGTSGVEQFF,TGTGCCAGCAGTCTAACCGGGACTAGCGGGGTTGAGCAGTTCTTC
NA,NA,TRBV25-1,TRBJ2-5,CASSVAAYKETQYF,TGTGCCAGCAGTGTGGCGGCTTATAAAGAGACCCAGTACTTC
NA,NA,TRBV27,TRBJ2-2,CASRQSTRPGTGELFF,TGTGCCAGCAGACAGTCCACGAGACCGGGGACCGGGGAGCTGTTTTTT
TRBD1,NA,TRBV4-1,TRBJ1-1,CASSQAPQGVNTEAFF,TGCGCCAGCAGCCAAGCGCCTCAGGGGGTAAACACTGAAGCTTTCTTT
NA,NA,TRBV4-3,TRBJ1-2,CASSHPGYGYTF,TGCGCCAGCAGCCATCCAGGGTATGGCTACACCTTC
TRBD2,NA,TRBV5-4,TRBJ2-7,CASTNPSLAGSDEQYF,TGTGCCAGCACCAATCCCTCCCTAGCGGGAAGCGACGAGCAGTACTTC
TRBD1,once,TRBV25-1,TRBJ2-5,CASSEIGQGRQETQYF,TGTGCCAGCAGTGAAATCGGACAGGGGAGGCAAGAGACCCAGTACTTC
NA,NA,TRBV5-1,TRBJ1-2,CASSLVAGTHYGYTF,TGCGCCAGCAGCTTGGTGGCGGGAACTCACTATGGCTACACCTTC
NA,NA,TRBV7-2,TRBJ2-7,CASSLTRVSYEQYF,TGTGCCAGCAGCCTGACGAGGGTCTCCTACGAGCAGTACTTC
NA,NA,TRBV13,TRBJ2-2,CASSSDSGELFF,TGTGCCAGCAGCTCGGACTCCGGGGAGCTGTTTTTT
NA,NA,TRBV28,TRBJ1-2,CASAGQGRSYGYTF,TGTGCCAGCGCCGGTCAGGGGCGCAGCTATGGCTACACCTTC
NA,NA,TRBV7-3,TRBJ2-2,CASSLNSNTGELFF,TGTGCCAGCAGCTTAAACTCGAACACCGGGGAGCTGTTTTTT
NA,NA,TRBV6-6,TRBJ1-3,CASSSKYGTAGNTIYF,TGTGCCAGCAGTTCCAAGTACGGGACTGCTGGAAACACCATATATTTT
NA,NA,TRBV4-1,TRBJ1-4,CASSPPLGTNEKLFF,TGCGCCAGCAGCCCACCTCTCGGGACTAATGAAAAACTGTTTTTT
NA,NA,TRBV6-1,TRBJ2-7,CASSEEEAGSYEQYF,TGTGCCAGCAGTGAAGAGGAGGCTGGTTCCTACGAGCAGTACTTC
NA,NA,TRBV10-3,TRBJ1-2,CAISESQGHYYGYTF,TGTGCCATCAGTGAGTCACAGGGCCATTACTATGGCTACACCTTC
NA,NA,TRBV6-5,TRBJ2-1,CASSYQSLYNEQFF,TGTGCCAGCAGTTACCAATCACTATACAATGAGCAGTTCTTC
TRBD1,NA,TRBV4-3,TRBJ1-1,CASSQVAGQGGTEAFF,TGCGCCAGCAGCCAGGTCGCAGGACAGGGAGGGACTGAAGCTTTCTTT